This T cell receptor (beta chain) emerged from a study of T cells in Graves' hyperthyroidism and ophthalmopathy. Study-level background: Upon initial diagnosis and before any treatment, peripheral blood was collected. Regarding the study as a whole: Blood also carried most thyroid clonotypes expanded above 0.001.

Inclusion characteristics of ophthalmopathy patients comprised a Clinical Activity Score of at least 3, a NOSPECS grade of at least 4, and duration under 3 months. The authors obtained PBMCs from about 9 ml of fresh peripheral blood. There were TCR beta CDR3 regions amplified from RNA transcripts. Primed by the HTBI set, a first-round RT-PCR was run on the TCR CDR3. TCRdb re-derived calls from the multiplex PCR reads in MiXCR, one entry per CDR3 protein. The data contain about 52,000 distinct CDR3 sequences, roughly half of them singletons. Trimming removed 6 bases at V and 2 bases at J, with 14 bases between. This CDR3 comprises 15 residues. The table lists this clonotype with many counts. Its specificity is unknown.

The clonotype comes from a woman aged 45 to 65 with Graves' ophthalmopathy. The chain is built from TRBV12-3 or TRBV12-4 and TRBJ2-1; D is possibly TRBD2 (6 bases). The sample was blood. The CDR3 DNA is TGTGCCAGCAGCGACCTGGGCGGGGCCTACAATGAGCAGTTCTTC. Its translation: CASSDLGGAYNEQFF.